A selection of T cell receptor beta chains follows, all from one sample in a study of beta chain features in type 1 diabetes. TCRdb keeps only in-frame clones here, not all; method: immunoSEQ multiplex PCR. The table includes 130,000 to 150,000 clones, approximately 52% detected once. The specimen sequenced was Tregs from blood. These receptors all stem from a man younger than 35 in good health. Each CDR3 is given with its conserved first and last residue. The order of the fields is clone size, V gene, J gene, D gene, CDR3 DNA, CDR3 protein. A D gene is named only where the DNA matches it firmly. The size field is filled for only some rows; it gives once, few, many or a size class.

.	TRBV7-2	TRBJ2-7	.	TGTGCCAGCAGCTTAACGGGACAAGGCTACGAGCAGTACTTC	CASSLTGQGYEQYF
.	TRBV15	TRBJ2-1	.	TGTGCCACCAGCAGAAATGTCGGCAATGAGCAGTTCTTC	CATSRNVGNEQFF
.	TRBV28	TRBJ1-2	.	TGTGCCAGCAGTCAGGCTCCCTATGGCTACACCTTC	CASSQAPYGYTF
few	TRBV30	TRBJ1-5	.	TGTGCCTGGAATAATGTCGGTAGCAATCAGCCCCAGCATTTT	CAWNNVGSNQPQHF
.	TRBV19	TRBJ2-7	TRBD1	TGTGCCAGTAGTACCCCCCCGGCAGGGGGCTGGTACGAGCAGTACTTC	CASSTPPAGGWYEQYF
.	TRBV28	TRBJ1-2	.	TGTGCCAGCAGGGATGGGGCGGCCCCCTATGGCTACACCTTC	CASRDGAAPYGYTF
.	TRBV30	TRBJ2-3	TRBD2	TGTGCCTGGAGCCCGGGACTAGCGGGAGGTTCAGATACGCAGTATTTT	CAWSPGLAGGSDTQYF
.	TRBV6-5	TRBJ1-2	.	TGTGCCAGCAGTTGGGATCGAGGGGAGGGCCTCTATGGCTACACCTTC	CASSWDRGEGLYGYTF
.	TRBV7-2	TRBJ2-5	TRBD2	TGTGCCAGCAGCAGACTAGCGGGGCCCCAAGAGACCCAGTACTTC	CASSRLAGPQETQYF
.	TRBV30	TRBJ1-1	.	TGTGCCTCAGGAGGTTCCACTGGAGCTTTCTTT	CASGGSTGAFF
.	TRBV7-3	TRBJ2-2	.	TGTGCCAGCAGCCTACTTTCTACGCCGAACACCGGGGAGCTGTTTTTT	CASSLLSTPNTGELFF
.	TRBV10-3	TRBJ2-1	.	TGTGCCATCAGTGAGCCCCGAGCGGGCTCCTACAATGAGCAGTTCTTC	CAISEPRAGSYNEQFF
.	TRBV5-4	TRBJ2-3	TRBD1	TGTGCCAGCAGCGAACCACAGGGGACCCTCGCAGATACGCAGTATTTT	CASSEPQGTLADTQYF
.	TRBV30	TRBJ1-2	.	TGTGCCTGGGGCTTATTGTTCTCTGGCTACACCTTC	CAWGLLFSGYTF
.	TRBV4-1	TRBJ2-2	.	TGCGCCAGCAGCCAAGATAAGGGCAGGGCAGGCACCGGGGAGCTGTTTTTT	CASSQDKGRAGTGELFF
.	TRBV7-2	TRBJ2-2	TRBD1	TGTGCCAGCAGCCGGTACAGGGGGACCGGGGAGCTGTTTTTT	CASSRYRGTGELFF
.	TRBV4-3	TRBJ2-2	TRBD1	TGCGCCAGCAGCCAAGAGGCAGGACAGGGGTACACCGGGGAGCTGTTTTTT	CASSQEAGQGYTGELFF
.	TRBV7-3	TRBJ2-3	.	TGTGCCAGCAGCTTAGGTGGGACTAGCACAGATACGCAGTATTTT	CASSLGGTSTDTQYF
.	TRBV7-6	TRBJ2-3	.	TGTGCCAGCAGCTTGGGGGCCCCGACAGATACGCAGTATTTT	CASSLGAPTDTQYF
few	TRBV6-6	TRBJ2-2	.	TGTGCCAGCAGTTACTCAGGGGCAGACCCCACCGGGGAGCTGTTTTTT	CASSYSGADPTGELFF
.	TRBV27	TRBJ1-1	.	TGTGCCAGCAGTTTTCGGGGAGGCGACACTGAAGCTTTCTTT	CASSFRGGDTEAFF
.	TRBV27	TRBJ2-7	TRBD2	TGTGCCAGCAGTTTAGGTAGCGGGAGCTCCTACGAGCAGTACTTC	CASSLGSGSSYEQYF
.	TRBV7-8	TRBJ1-5	TRBD1	TGTGCCAGCAGCACCCCGGGACAGCCATATAGCAATCAGCCCCAGCATTTT	CASSTPGQPYSNQPQHF
.	TRBV29-1	TRBJ2-3	TRBD1	TGCAGCGTAGGGACAGGCGCAGATACGCAGTATTTT	CSVGTGADTQYF
few	TRBV2	TRBJ1-2	.	TGTGCCACCGGGGAACCGTATGGCTACACCTTC	CATGEPYGYTF
.	TRBV5-4	TRBJ1-1	TRBD1	TGTGCCAGCAGCTCCATGACAGGGGACACTGAAGCTTTCTTT	CASSSMTGDTEAFF
few	TRBV30	TRBJ2-6	.	TGTGCCTGGAATGAGGACTCTGGGGCCAACGTCCTGACTTTC	CAWNEDSGANVLTF
.	TRBV19	TRBJ2-5	.	TGTGCCAGTAGTATTTACTGGCAGGGGGGCCAAGAGACCCAGTACTTC	CASSIYWQGGQETQYF
.	TRBV7-3	TRBJ2-5	TRBD2	TGTGCCAGCAGCCCAATAGCGGGGCAAGAGACCCAGTACTTC	CASSPIAGQETQYF